The 29 T cell receptor beta chains below come from one sample, sequenced in a study of cytomegalovirus exposure and HLA in healthy donors. Researchers ran the PCR with 60 Vbeta and 13 Jbeta primers. The protocol was immunoSEQ multiplex PCR, while the TCRdb copy is restricted to in-frame clones and leaves out a portion. The table lists 150,000 to 200,000 clones, roughly four fifths of them singletons, with about 0.5% in the top ten. The sequenced sample was PBMCs. The receptors were gathered from a woman aged 50 to 60 in good health and CMV-seronegative.

This clone was observed a single time. The V call is TRBV4-1, the J call TRBJ2-1; no firm D call. V was trimmed by 1 base and J by 0 bases, leaving 10 bases between them. The CDR3 covers 16 residues. Germline lookup yields CDR1 MGHRA and CDR2 YSYEKL. The DNA for the CDR3 is TGCGCCAGCAGCCAAGTGACAACCCGCTCCTACAATGAGCAGTTCTTC. The encoded protein is CASSQVTTRSYNEQFF.

The chain is built from TRBV2 and TRBJ1-6, with 9 bases identical to TRBD1. Germline lookup yields CDR1 SNHLY and CDR2 FYNNEI. The V gene end was trimmed by 8 bases and the J gene end by 6 bases; junction bases not matched to a gene: 8. The CDR3 loop spans 15 amino acids. The CDR3 here is CASDSQGAGNSPLHF. The CDR3 DNA follows: TGTGCCAGCGATTCACAGGGGGCGGGTAATTCACCCCTCCACTTT.

The rearrangement links TRBV6-6 to TRBJ2-3; TRBD1 matches at 7 bases. Germline CDR1 and CDR2: MNHNY and SVGAGI (reference sequence). The CDR3 is 14 amino acids. Germline trimming cut 5 bases from V and 2 bases from J; bases unmatched to any gene: 4. The CDR3 DNA is TGTGCCAGCAGTGCCGACAGGGCCACAGATACGCAGTATTTT. The encoded protein is CASSADRATDTQYF.

V usage is TRBV7-9 and J usage is TRBJ2-4, with TRBD2 as a possible D gene (6 bases). Germline CDR1 is SEHNR and CDR2 is FQNEAQ (reference sequence). This CDR3 spans 15 amino acids. V lost 5 bases, J lost 5 bases, and 16 bases lay in between. Written as DNA, the CDR3 is TGTGCCAGCAGCCCCCGGGGACTCCTGCAAAACATTCAGTACTTC. Translating it yields CASSPRGLLQNIQYF.

V is TRBV27 and J is TRBJ1-1; TRBD1 aligns across 7 bases. Looked up from germline, CDR1 is MNHEY and CDR2 is SMNVEV (reference sequence). After removal of 5 bases from V and 5 bases from J, the junction contained 8 bases not matched to a gene. This CDR3 has 14 residues. The CDR3 nucleotides read TGTGCCAGCAGTCTCCGGGACAGAGGAACTGAAGCTTTCTTT. Amino acids: CASSLRDRGTEAFF.

The V gene is TRBV5-1, the J gene TRBJ2-7; no definite D call. The CDR3 contains 15 residues. Germline lookup yields CDR1 SGHRS and CDR2 YFSETQ. The V and J ends lost 4 bases and 1 base respectively, with 15 bases between them. The CDR3 loop reads CASSQTAAGSYEQYF. The CDR3 DNA reads as TGCGCCAGCAGCCAAACCGCGGCCGGATCCTACGAGCAGTACTTC.

The rearrangement links TRBV11-2 to TRBJ2-7; D possibly corresponds to TRBD1 (6 bases). Germline V gene data show CDR1 as SGHAT and CDR2 as FQNNGV. The CDR3 length is 14 residues. Deletions cut 5 bases from V and 0 bases from J, with 11 bases between. CDR3 in DNA: TGTGCCAGCAGCGGGGACATCGACTCCTACGAGCAGTACTTC. As protein: CASSGDIDSYEQYF.

This clone appeared a single time. This rearrangement joins TRBV11-3 to TRBJ2-2; D gene uncertain. The CDR3 spans 14 residues. Trimming removed 5 bases from V and 4 bases from J, with 11 bases in between. Germline lookup yields CDR1 SGHNT and CDR2 YENEEA. CDR3 protein: CASSLNRGTGELFF. The DNA for the CDR3 is TGTGCCAGCAGCCTCAATCGAGGCACCGGGGAGCTGTTTTTT.

The table lists this clone with a count of one. The chain combines TRBV30 with TRBJ1-5, with D tentatively TRBD1 (6 bases). CDR3 length: 14 amino acids. Germline CDR1 GTSNPN, CDR2 SVGIG (reference sequence). V gave up 3 bases and J gave up 9 bases, with 18 bases separating them. CDR3 sequence (DNA): TGTGCCTGGAGGGGGGCCCCGGTGCTTGGGCCCCAGCATTTT. As protein: CAWRGAPVLGPQHF.

The V and J genes are TRBV7-3 and TRBJ1-1; TRBD1 might be the D (6 bases). The CDR3 is 17 amino acids. CDR1 and CDR2 from the germline V gene are SGHTA and FQGTGA. V was clipped by 5 bases and J by 3 bases, with 22 bases between them. Here the CDR3 reads CASSLRVGGGLDTEAFF. The CDR3 DNA reads TGTGCCAGCAGCCTAAGAGTAGGGGGGGGCCTGGACACTGAAGCTTTCTTT.

This rearrangement joins TRBV12-5 to TRBJ2-1; 7 nucleotides match TRBD2. Looked up from germline, CDR1 is LGHNT and CDR2 is FRNRAP. V shed 1 base and J 7 bases; nucleotides not matched to a gene: 16. The CDR3 has 18 residues. The CDR3 here is CASGLALPLRTSRNEQFF. In nucleotides, the CDR3 is TGTGCTAGTGGTTTGGCACTACCTCTGAGGACTAGTCGGAATGAGCAGTTCTTC. The variable domain in full, with the rest retrieved from reference TRBV12-5 and TRBJ2-1, is DARVTQTPRHKVTEMGQEVTMRCQPILGHNTVFWYRQTMMQGLELLAYFRNRAPLDDSGMPKDRFSAEMPDATLATLKIQPSEPRDSAVYFCASGLALPLRTSRNEQFFGPGTRLTVL.

This clone was detected a few times. The CDR3 DNA reads as TGTGCCAGCAGTTTTTCCGGGAGTAGGCCCCAGCATTTT. This sequence encodes CASSFSGSRPQHF. The V and J genes are TRBV27 and TRBJ1-5; D not certain. There are 13 residues in the CDR3. The germline V gene encodes CDR1 MNHEY and CDR2 SMNVEV (reference sequence). Trimming took 3 bases from V and 9 from J, leaving 12 bases between them.

The rearrangement links TRBV5-1 to TRBJ2-7; D may be TRBD2 (5 bases). The CDR3 has 14 amino acids. V gave up 4 bases and J gave up 1 base, with 12 bases separating them. Germline assignment: CDR1 SGHRS and CDR2 YFSETQ. CDR3 sequence reads: CASSNPGSSYEQYF. CDR3 DNA: TGCGCCAGCAGCAATCCGGGATCATCCTACGAGCAGTACTTC. Full variable domain (rest looked up from reference TRBV5-1 and TRBJ2-7): KAGVTQTPRYLIKTRGQQVTLSCSPISGHRSVSWYQQTPGQGLQFLFEYFSETQRNKGNFPGRFSGRQFSNSRSEMNVSTLELGDSALYLCASSNPGSSYEQYFGPGTRLTVT.

This chain connects TRBV28 to TRBJ2-1, with TRBD2 identical over 7 bases. The germline gives CDR1 MDHEN, CDR2 SYDVKM. After removal of 9 bases from V and 6 bases from J, the junction contained 8 bases not matched to a gene. This CDR3 contains 13 residues. The chain's CDR3 is CASSSGFVNEQFF. The DNA of the CDR3 is TGTGCCAGTTCTAGCGGTTTCGTCAATGAGCAGTTCTTC. Complete variable domain (other parts from reference TRBV28 and TRBJ2-1): DVKVTQSSRYLVKRTGEKVFLECVQDMDHENMFWYRQDPGLGLRLIYFSYDVKMKEKGDIPEGYSVSREKKERFSLILESASTNQTSMYLCASSSGFVNEQFFGPGTRLTVL.

Points on this clone: A junction boundary mismatches the germline segment, possibly from a read error. The chain combines TRBV7-7 with TRBJ2-1; TRBD2 is a possible D gene (5 bases). Germline values: CDR1 SSHAT, CDR2 FNYEAQ (reference sequence). The CDR3 is 13 residues long. In nucleotides, the CDR3 is TGTGCTAGCAGCTCCCACGGGGACAATGAGCAGTTCTTC. Translating gives CASSSHGDNEQFF. The whole variable domain, filled in from reference TRBV7-7 and TRBJ2-1, reads GAGVSQSPRYKVTKRGQDVTLRCDPISSHATLYWYQQALGQGPEFLTYFNYEAQPDKSGLPSDRFSAERPEGSISTLTIQRTEQRDSAMYRCASSSHGDNEQFFGPGTRLTVL.

The chain has TRBV18 and TRBJ2-1, with a tentative D call TRBD1 (6 bases). The CDR3 is made up of 15 amino acids. The V gene lost 2 bases and the J gene lost 7 bases, with 15 bases spanning the gap. Germline V CDR1 and CDR2: KGHSH, LQKENI. The CDR3 nucleotides read TGTGCCAGCTCACCAGCAGCTGGGGGCTGGAATGAGCAGTTCTTC. Translated, it gives CASSPAAGGWNEQFF.

The chain carries TRBV28 and TRBJ2-5; D possibly corresponds to TRBD1 (6 bases). The J call may be in error: the DNA end matches TRBJ2-7 better. CDR1 is MDHEN, CDR2 SYDVKM, per germline. This CDR3 is 14 amino acids long. This CDR3 reads CASSRNRDAYEQYF. The DNA of the CDR3 is TGTGCCAGCAGCCGGAACAGGGATGCCTACGAGCAGTACTTC.

The chain joins TRBV30 to TRBJ2-3, with 12 bases aligning to TRBD2. V shed 5 bases and J 9 bases; nucleotides not matched to a gene: 9. The CDR3 has 14 residues. Germline CDR1 is GTSNPN and CDR2 is SVGIG (reference sequence). CDR3 sequence: CAWGALAGGMTQYF. As DNA, the CDR3 is TGTGCCTGGGGGGCCCTAGCGGGGGGGATGACGCAGTATTTT.

Only one count was recorded for this clone. CDR3 nucleotide sequence: TGCGCCAGCAGCTTGCAGGGCATGAACACTGAAGCTTTCTTT. Encoded protein: CASSLQGMNTEAFF. This sequence joins TRBV5-1 and TRBJ1-1, with a tentative D call TRBD1 (5 bases). The length of the CDR3 is 14 residues. Between the trimmed V and J ends, which lost 1 base and 0 bases, there was a span of 7 bases. Germline CDR1 is SGHRS and CDR2 is YFSETQ.

The chain links TRBV27 to TRBJ1-2; D possibly corresponds to TRBD1 (5 bases). V was pared by 5 bases and J by 5 bases, with 12 bases between. CDR3 length equals 13 residues. The germline gives CDR1 MNHEY, CDR2 SMNVEV (reference sequence). The CDR3, as DNA: TGTGCCAGCAGTCCTCTCGCAGGGTATGGCTACACCTTC. Encoded protein: CASSPLAGYGYTF.

The chain is built from TRBV5-1 and TRBJ2-1; D uncertain. The germline gives CDR1 SGHRS, CDR2 YFSETQ. Trimming removed 0 bases at V and 6 bases at J, with 13 bases between. This CDR3 is built from 15 residues. In DNA form, the CDR3 reads TGCGCCAGCAGCTTGGAATCGGTCACGGGCAATGAGCAGTTCTTC. It encodes CASSLESVTGNEQFF.

The rearrangement links TRBV7-9 to TRBJ1-1; D perhaps matches TRBD1 (5 bases). Per the germline V gene, CDR1 is SEHNR and CDR2 is FQNEAQ (reference sequence). V lost 5 bases, J lost 0 bases, and 13 bases lay in between. The CDR3 sequence is 15 residues long. The CDR3 is CASSPGLVMNTEAFF. The DNA for the CDR3 is TGTGCCAGCAGCCCAGGGTTAGTTATGAACACTGAAGCTTTCTTT.

The chain is built from TRBV10-1 and TRBJ1-3; no reliable D call. CDR1 and CDR2 (germline): WNHNN, SYGVQD (reference sequence). CDR3 length: 12 amino acids. V was clipped by 4 bases and J by 4 bases, with 5 bases between them. CDR3 region: CASSGGGNTIYF. The CDR3 bases are TGCGCCAGCAGTGGAGGCGGAAACACCATATATTTT.

The chain employs TRBV10-3 and TRBJ2-2; TRBD2 agrees at 9 bases. V dropped 4 bases and J dropped 6; count of bases not matched to a gene: 3. This CDR3 contains 14 residues. CDR1 and CDR2 from the germline V gene are ENHRY and SYGVKD. The CDR3 coding sequence is TGTGCCATCAGTGGGACTAGCGTCCCCGGGGAGCTGTTTTTT. Protein product: CAISGTSVPGELFF.

This rearrangement joins TRBV10-1 to TRBJ2-1, with D unresolved. From germline, CDR1 is WNHNN and CDR2 SYGVQD (reference sequence). V lost 0 bases and J lost 8, with 17 bases in between. The CDR3 runs to 16 residues. The CDR3 sequence is CASSESVAASRDEQFF. The CDR3 nucleotides are TGCGCCAGCAGTGAGTCTGTTGCGGCGAGTCGGGATGAGCAGTTCTTC.

Remarks on this clone: Different DNA sequences within this sample yield the same CDR3. The chain carries TRBV28 and TRBJ1-5; D remains unclear. This CDR3 comprises 13 residues. CDR1 is MDHEN, CDR2 SYDVKM, per germline. The ends were cut back, 4 bases at V and 2 bases at J, with 6 bases in the middle. The CDR3 protein is CASSSPGNQPQHF. Here the CDR3 DNA reads TGTGCCAGCAGTTCTCCGGGCAATCAGCCCCAGCATTTT.

The gene calls are TRBV28 and TRBJ2-5; 11 nucleotides agree with TRBD2. The germline CDR1 and CDR2 sequences are MDHEN and SYDVKM. Germline trimming cut 8 bases from V and 7 bases from J; bases unmatched to any gene: 18. The CDR3 is 17 amino acids. The CDR3 is CASLRMGVSGGAGTQYF. The CDR3 DNA reads as TGTGCCAGCCTTAGAATGGGTGTTAGCGGGGGGGCGGGGACCCAGTACTTC.

The J gene is TRBJ2-7, the V gene TRBV2; 7 bases match TRBD1. Germline-derived CDR1 and CDR2 are SNHLY and FYNNEI. The ends lost 5 bases at V and 0 bases at J; junction bases unmatched: 4. This CDR3 is built from 14 residues. CDR3 sequence: CASSQQGNSYEQYF. The CDR3 nucleotides are TGTGCCAGCAGTCAACAGGGGAACTCCTACGAGCAGTACTTC.

The chain couples TRBV28 to TRBJ2-2; 7 nucleotides align to TRBD1. The CDR3 sequence is 16 residues long. The V gene's germline CDR1 is MDHEN and CDR2 SYDVKM. The V and J ends lost 4 bases and 3 bases, in that order; junction bases with no gene match: 8. The CDR3 DNA reads as TGTGCCAGCAGTTCACCTACAGGGGCTGACACCGGGGAGCTGTTTTTT. The encoded protein is CASSSPTGADTGELFF.